The rows below give T cell receptor beta chains drawn from one sample of a study of shared clonotypes between healthy human individuals. Sequencing used immunoSEQ multiplex PCR; TCRdb keeps in-frame clones, though not all of them. The sample has approximately 720,000 clones; about three quarters are singletons. Input material: memory CD4+ T cells sorted from blood. These receptors were collected from a woman aged 25-40 years in good health. Both conserved end residues are part of each CDR3. A D gene is named only where the DNA matches it firmly. Size is omitted from some rows. Given values are once, few, many or a class for expanded clones.

v_gene	abundance	d_gene	len	j_gene	CDR3aa	CDR3nt
TRBV10-3	many	.	13	TRBJ2-5	CAISDNNQETQYF	TGTGCCATCAGTGATAACAACCAAGAGACCCAGTACTTC
TRBV19	.	.	15	TRBJ1-1	CASSIGTGLKTEAFF	TGTGCCAGTAGTATAGGAACAGGGCTGAAGACTGAAGCTTTCTTT
TRBV18	once	.	13	TRBJ2-7	CASSPNREDEQYF	TGTGCCAGCTCACCCAACAGGGAGGACGAGCAGTACTTC
TRBV10-3	.	TRBD2	14	TRBJ2-2	CAISGLADTGELFF	TGTGCCATCAGCGGACTAGCGGATACCGGGGAGCTGTTTTTT
TRBV28	many	TRBD2	14	TRBJ2-3	CASSQLAGFDTQYF	TGTGCCAGCAGTCAGCTAGCGGGATTTGATACGCAGTATTTT
TRBV28	.	TRBD1	17	TRBJ1-3	CASRGGDSYSSGNTIYF	TGTGCCAGCAGGGGCGGGGACAGCTACTCCTCTGGAAACACCATATATTTT
TRBV28	.	.	14	TRBJ1-5	CASSSGTRNQPQHF	TGTGCCAGCAGCTCCGGGACCCGCAATCAGCCCCAGCATTTT
TRBV18	.	.	13	TRBJ2-5	CASSRAQLETQYF	TGTGCCAGCTCACGCGCCCAGCTGGAGACCCAGTACTTC
TRBV28	.	.	13	TRBJ1-2	CASSRGTNYGYTF	TGTGCCAGCAGCCGCGGGACTAACTATGGCTACACCTTC
TRBV20-1	.	.	11	TRBJ2-3	CSAKRTDTQYF	TGCAGTGCTAAAAGGACAGATACGCAGTATTTT
TRBV4-1	.	.	19	TRBJ2-1	CASSQDFQGGISIYNEQFF	TGCGCCAGCAGCCAAGATTTCCAGGGGGGAATTTCCATTTACAATGAGCAGTTCTTC
TRBV28	.	.	14	TRBJ1-2	CASSPGRINYGYTF	TGTGCCAGCAGCCCGGGACGAATTAACTATGGCTACACCTTC
TRBV28	.	TRBD1	14	TRBJ1-4	CASSPQGAGEKLFF	TGTGCCAGCAGTCCACAGGGGGCTGGTGAAAAACTGTTTTTT
TRBV10-3	.	TRBD1	14	TRBJ1-4	CAISESTGPEKLFF	TGTGCCATCAGTGAGTCGACAGGGCCTGAAAAACTGTTTTTT
TRBV5-1	.	.	12	TRBJ1-2	CASSLDGWGYTF	TGCGCCAGCAGCTTGGATGGGTGGGGCTACACCTTC
TRBV4-2	once	.	16	TRBJ2-7	CASSQEVARISYEQYF	TGTGCCAGCAGCCAAGAGGTTGCAAGGATTTCCTACGAGCAGTACTTC
TRBV27	once	.	14	TRBJ2-3	CASSLTLSTDTQYF	TGTGCCAGCAGTCTGACACTTAGCACAGATACGCAGTATTTT
TRBV4-1	.	.	18	TRBJ2-2	CASSPESFRGAMPGELFF	TGCGCCAGCAGCCCGGAGTCTTTCAGGGGCGCTATGCCCGGGGAGCTGTTTTTT
TRBV15	.	.	17	TRBJ1-1	CATSRPLTGQSNTEAFF	TGTGCCACCAGCAGACCTCTCACAGGACAGAGTAACACTGAAGCTTTCTTT
TRBV5-1	.	.	13	TRBJ1-5	CASSAGDGQPQHF	TGCGCCAGCAGTGCAGGGGACGGCCAGCCCCAGCATTTT
TRBV6-6	.	.	15	TRBJ1-3	CASSSPDSSGNTIYF	TGTGCCAGCAGTTCACCGGACAGCTCTGGAAACACCATATATTTT
TRBV2	.	.	14	TRBJ1-5	CASSSVYGDQPQHF	TGTGCCAGCAGTTCCGTATATGGGGATCAGCCCCAGCATTTT
TRBV5-1	.	TRBD1	15	TRBJ2-7	CASSLEWDRVYEQYF	TGCGCCAGCAGCTTGGAGTGGGACAGGGTTTACGAGCAGTACTTC
TRBV30	.	.	13	TRBJ1-2	CAWQEERKVGYTF	TGTGCCTGGCAAGAGGAGCGGAAGGTTGGCTACACCTTC
TRBV19	few	.	16	TRBJ1-4	CASSSVGYATNEKLFF	TGTGCCAGTAGCTCGGTCGGATATGCAACTAATGAAAAACTGTTTTTT
TRBV28	.	TRBD1	16	TRBJ2-2	CASSRMTGLISGELFF	TGTGCCAGCAGTCGGATGACAGGGTTAATTTCCGGGGAGCTGTTTTTT
TRBV4-1	.	.	14	TRBJ2-2	CASSQGGDTGELFF	TGCGCCAGCAGCCAAGGGGGGGACACCGGGGAGCTGTTTTTT
TRBV5-1	few	.	13	TRBJ2-7	CASSLDGWDEQYF	TGCGCCAGCAGCTTGGATGGGTGGGACGAGCAGTACTTC
TRBV5-1	.	.	15	TRBJ2-1	CASSFDRGSYNEQFF	TGCGCCAGCAGCTTTGATAGAGGGTCCTACAATGAGCAGTTCTTC